The source of this T cell receptor (beta chain) is a study of T cells in Graves' hyperthyroidism and ophthalmopathy. Looking at the study overall: Peripheral blood was drawn at first diagnosis, prior to all treatment.

This clonotype was recorded at least ten times. The CDR3 regions of TCR beta were amplified from RNA transcripts. A set of HTBI primers served as the primers for a first-round RT-PCR of the TCR CDR3. TCRdb reanalysed the multiplex PCR reads using MiXCR and keeps one entry per CDR3 protein. The sample holds 530,000 or so distinct CDR3 sequences, about a sixth seen once. The germline gives CDR1 LGHDT, CDR2 YNNKEL (reference sequence). V shed 4 bases and J 4 bases; nucleotides not matched to a gene: 9. The CDR3 loop spans 15 amino acids. The chain combines TRBV3-1 with TRBJ2-5; 7 nucleotides match TRBD2. Sequencing was carried out using blood. This clonotype originated in a woman younger than 35 with Graves' ophthalmopathy. The CDR3 region is CASSPEGRDGETQYF. CDR3 DNA: TGTGCCAGCAGCCCAGAGGGGAGGGACGGAGAGACCCAGTACTTC.